This T cell receptor (beta chain) was recorded in a study of T cell responses to AZD1222 COVID-19 vaccine. The study, taken as a whole, reports: At 160-218 and 743-854, vaccine-associated CD4 TCRs were dominant, and they spanned spike.

Note on this clone: Its antigen is unidentified.

In germline, CDR1 is SNHLY, CDR2 FYNNEI. The V end was cut by 4 bases, the J end by 4 bases, with 4 bases between. The CDR3 is made up of 11 amino acids. Libraries were prepared by immunoSEQ multiplex PCR; TCRdb keeps only in-frame clonotypes and omits some of them. The table has roughly 81,000 clones, roughly 88% seen once. Sequenced material: peripheral blood, taken on day 0 of AZD1222 vaccination. This clonotype was sampled from an adult in good health. This rearrangement joins TRBV2 to TRBJ2-5; D unclear. CDR3 bases: TGTGCCAGCAGTGGGGGAGAGACCCAGTACTTC. It specifies CASSGGETQYF.